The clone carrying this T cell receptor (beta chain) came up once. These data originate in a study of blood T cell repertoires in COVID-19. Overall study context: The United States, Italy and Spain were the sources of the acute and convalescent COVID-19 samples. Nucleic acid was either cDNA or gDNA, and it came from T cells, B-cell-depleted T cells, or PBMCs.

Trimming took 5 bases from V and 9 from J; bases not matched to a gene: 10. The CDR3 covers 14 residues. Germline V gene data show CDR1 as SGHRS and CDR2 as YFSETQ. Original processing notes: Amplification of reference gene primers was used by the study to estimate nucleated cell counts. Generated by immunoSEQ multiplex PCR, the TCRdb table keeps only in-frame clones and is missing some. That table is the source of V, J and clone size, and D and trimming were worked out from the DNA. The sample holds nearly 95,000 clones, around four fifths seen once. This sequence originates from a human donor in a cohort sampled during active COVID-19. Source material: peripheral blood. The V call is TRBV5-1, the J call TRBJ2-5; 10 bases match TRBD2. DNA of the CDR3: TGCGCCAGCAGGATTGGACTAGCGGCTGGGGCCCAGTACTTC. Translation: CASRIGLAAGAQYF.